The rows below give T cell receptor beta chains drawn from one sample of a study of T cells in Graves' hyperthyroidism and ophthalmopathy. TCRdb re-called the multiplex PCR reads with MiXCR, one entry per CDR3 protein. The top ten clones hold roughly 14% of a sample with about 420,000 distinct CDR3 sequences, approximately 14% of them seen once. Sequenced: blood. These receptors were obtained from a woman under 30 with Graves' hyperthyroidism. Each CDR3 is given with its conserved first and last residue. The D gene is left open where the match is weak. Clone size appears in some rows only: once, few, many, or a class for an expanded clone.

clone_size	d_call	j_call	v_call	cdr3_nt	cdr3_aa
many	TRBD2	TRBJ2-7	TRBV6-1	TGTGCCAGCAGTGTGGCCGTTGCGGGGGGCTTCGAGCAGTACTTC	CASSVAVAGGFEQYF
many	TRBD1	TRBJ1-2	TRBV28	TGTGCCAGCCGGGACAGGGGATTTTGGGGACTAACTAACTATGGCTACACCTTC	CASRDRGFWGLTNYGYTF
few	.	TRBJ1-3	TRBV28	TGTGCCAGCAGTTTTCTGACACTAAAAAACTCTGGAAACACCATATATTTT	CASSFLTLKNSGNTIYF
few	.	TRBJ1-5	TRBV6-6	TGTGCCAGCAGTTACTCGAATTTCAGGGGAAGCAATCAGCCCCAGCATTTT	CASSYSNFRGSNQPQHF
.	.	TRBJ2-2	TRBV10-3	TGTGCCATCAGTGTCCGGGTTCCGATGAACACCGGGGAGCTGTTTTTT	CAISVRVPMNTGELFF
many	.	TRBJ1-2	TRBV20-1	TGCAGTGCTATAGGCGTTCCAGCTAACTATGGCTACACCTTC	CSAIGVPANYGYTF
few	TRBD1	TRBJ2-7	TRBV4-1	TGCGCCAGCAGCCATCCGGGACAGGGGTACGAGCAGTACTTC	CASSHPGQGYEQYF
many	.	TRBJ1-2	TRBV18	TGTGCCAGCTCACCAGGCCCGGTCTATGGCTACACCTTC	CASSPGPVYGYTF
many	.	TRBJ2-7	TRBV20-1	TGCAGTGCTAGACGGGGACCTTCGAACTACGAGCAGTACTTC	CSARRGPSNYEQYF
many	TRBD2	TRBJ2-1	TRBV20-1	TGCAGTGCTAGAGGGGGGGATAGCGGGAGATTGAGTGAGCAGTTCTTC	CSARGGDSGRLSEQFF
.	.	TRBJ1-1	TRBV5-8	TGTGCCAGCAGTCGGGACGCTGAAGCTTTCTTT	CASSRDAEAFF
many	.	TRBJ1-6	TRBV2	TGTGCCAGCACCCGAGATAGTGGGTATTCACCCCTCCACTTT	CASTRDSGYSPLHF
many	.	TRBJ2-1	TRBV20-1	TGCAGTGCTCCTCGGTTCGGAGGGAATGAGGATGAGCAGTTCTTC	CSAPRFGGNEDEQFF
few	TRBD1	TRBJ1-6	TRBV7-9	TGTGCCAGCAGCCGACAGGGTGACCCACCCCTCCACTTT	CASSRQGDPPLHF
few	TRBD1	TRBJ1-5	TRBV2	TGTGCCAGCAGGGTCATAGACAGGGCAGGCAATCAGCCCCAGCATTTT	CASRVIDRAGNQPQHF
few	TRBD1	TRBJ1-2	TRBV29-1	TGCAGCGGGAACAGGGGTGGCAACGGCTACACCTTC	CSGNRGGNGYTF
many	TRBD2	TRBJ2-5	TRBV7-9	TGTGCCAGCAGCCTAGGGCTGGCGGGAGCAGAGACCCAGTACTTC	CASSLGLAGAETQYF
many	TRBD2	TRBJ2-3	TRBV10-3	TGTGCCATCAGCGGGCTCTGGCGGGAGACCACAGATACGCAGTATTTT	CAISGLWRETTDTQYF
many	.	TRBJ1-1	TRBV15	TGTGCCACCAGCAAGCCAAATAGAGACGGGGAAGCTTTCTTT	CATSKPNRDGEAFF
.	TRBD2	TRBJ2-2	TRBV10-1	TGCGCCAGCAGTTCCGGGACTAGTGCGGCCGGGGAGCTGTTTTTT	CASSSGTSAAGELFF
.	.	TRBJ2-2	TRBV2	TGTGCCAGCAGTGCTCTACAGGGTATCGCTGGGGAGCTGTTTTTT	CASSALQGIAGELFF
many	TRBD1	TRBJ1-1	TRBV6-2/TRBV6-3	TGTGCCAGCTGGGACAGGGCCGTTATGGACACTGAAGCTTTCTTT	CASWDRAVMDTEAFF
many	.	TRBJ1-6	TRBV2	TGTGCCAGCGGGCGATGGGACATCAATTCACCCCTCCACTTT	CASGRWDINSPLHF
few	TRBD1	TRBJ2-1	TRBV5-8	TGTGCCAGCAGCTTGCTGGGACAGGGGAACAATGAGCAGTTCTTC	CASSLLGQGNNEQFF
.	TRBD1	TRBJ2-2	TRBV7-3	TGTGCCAGCAGCTTAGCAGCACAGGGGGCGCGCACCGGGGAGCTGTTTTTT	CASSLAAQGARTGELFF
many	.	TRBJ1-2	TRBV12-3/TRBV12-4	TGTGCCAGCAGTTTAGGAGGGAACGGCGGCTACACCTTC	CASSLGGNGGYTF
few	.	TRBJ1-2	TRBV9	TGTGCCAGCAGCGTAGCTGGCGGGAATGGCTACACCTTC	CASSVAGGNGYTF
.	.	TRBJ2-1	TRBV7-3	TGTGCCAGCAGTATAGGGGGTGAGCAGTTCTTC	CASSIGGEQFF
.	.	TRBJ2-2	TRBV3-1	TGTGCCAGCAGCCAAGATTTTAGGCTAGCCGGCACCGGGGAGCTGTTTTTT	CASSQDFRLAGTGELFF
many	.	TRBJ1-3	TRBV11-2	TGTGCCAGCAGCTGGTCCGATCCGGTCTCTGGAAACACCATATATTTT	CASSWSDPVSGNTIYF
.	.	TRBJ1-1	TRBV29-1	TGCAGCGCCTATCAACTACAGGGGAACACTGAAGCTTTCTTT	CSAYQLQGNTEAFF
.	TRBD2	TRBJ2-3	TRBV20-1	TGCAGTGCTAGGGAAGCGGGAGTGAGCACAGATACGCAGTATTTT	CSAREAGVSTDTQYF
many	.	TRBJ2-7	TRBV6-1	TGTGCCAGCAACCAAGGGAGGACAAATCGCGAGCAGTACTTC	CASNQGRTNREQYF
many	TRBD2	TRBJ2-4	TRBV6-1	TGTGCCAGCAGTGAAGCTCTAGCGGATGCATGGTACATTCAGTACTTC	CASSEALADAWYIQYF
many	.	TRBJ2-5	TRBV18	TGTGCCAGCTCACCAGAGCAAGAGACCCAGTACTTC	CASSPEQETQYF
many	TRBD2	TRBJ2-1	TRBV20-1	TGCAGTGCTAGATCCCCGGGACTAGCGGTGACCGGAGATGAGCAGTTCTTC	CSARSPGLAVTGDEQFF
.	.	TRBJ2-5	TRBV6-1	TGTGCCAGCAGTGAGGAAGGGCTAGCACCAGAGACCCAGTACTTC	CASSEEGLAPETQYF
many	.	TRBJ1-3	TRBV5-1	TGCGCCAGCAGCTTCGCGAAGGAAACAGGAGGGCTATATTTT	CASSFAKETGGLYF
many	.	TRBJ1-2	TRBV12-3/TRBV12-4	TGTGCCAGCAGTTTAGGTCGGCTCCCCTATGGCTACACCTTC	CASSLGRLPYGYTF
.	TRBD1	TRBJ1-5	TRBV24-1	TGTGCCACCGGGACAGGGGGCTATAAGCCCCAGCATTTT	CATGTGGYKPQHF
many	.	TRBJ1-5	TRBV20-1	TGCAGTGCCCAGAAACCCAGGACAGACAATAGCAATCAGCCCCAGCATTTT	CSAQKPRTDNSNQPQHF
.	TRBD1	TRBJ1-2	TRBV29-1	TGCAGCGTTGACACACAGGGGCTTAACTATGGCTACACCTTC	CSVDTQGLNYGYTF
many	TRBD1	TRBJ2-3	TRBV7-9	TGTGCCAGCAGCCTCGGACAGGGATGGACAGATACGCAGTATTTT	CASSLGQGWTDTQYF
many	.	TRBJ1-3	TRBV20-1	TGCAGTGCTCGCGCACCTAGGCCCACACTCGGGGCAGGGGATTTGGGAAACACCATATATTTT	CSARAPRPTLGAGDLGNTIYF
few	.	TRBJ1-2	TRBV5-1	TGCGCCAGCAGCTTGGGAGACAGGCCCTATGGCTACACCTTC	CASSLGDRPYGYTF
few	.	TRBJ2-1	TRBV5-1	TGCGCCAGTAGACACCAGTCCTACAATGAGCAGTTCTTC	CASRHQSYNEQFF
many	.	TRBJ2-1	TRBV7-9	TGTGCCAGCAGCGGAGTCCGGGAGCAGTTCTTC	CASSGVREQFF
.	TRBD1	TRBJ2-7	TRBV20-1	TGCAGTGCTAGAAGGGACAGACTAACCTACGAGCAGTACTTC	CSARRDRLTYEQYF
many	.	TRBJ2-3	TRBV20-1	TGCAGTGCTAGAGGTCGCCGAGGCGGGGATACGCAGTATTTT	CSARGRRGGDTQYF
.	TRBD2	TRBJ2-2	TRBV6-4	TGTGCCAGCAGTGAACTGGCGGGAGCCGGGGAGCTGTTTTTT	CASSELAGAGELFF
few	TRBD1	TRBJ1-6	TRBV5-5	TGTGCCAGCAGCCTCGGGACAGATAATTCACCCCTCCACTTT	CASSLGTDNSPLHF
many	TRBD1	TRBJ1-2	TRBV2	TGTGCCAGCAGGTTGACAGGGGGCCAGGGATTCGGCTATGGCTACACCTTC	CASRLTGGQGFGYGYTF
.	TRBD2	TRBJ2-2	TRBV20-1	TGCAGTGCTAGGGTGAGCGGGAGAGGTAACACCGGGGAGCTGTTTTTT	CSARVSGRGNTGELFF
.	.	TRBJ1-1	TRBV15	TGTGCCACCAGCAGAGTTAGCCAGAGAGTTGAAGCTTTCTTT	CATSRVSQRVEAFF
few	.	TRBJ1-4	TRBV6-1	TGTGCCAGTTCATTTTCAACTAATGAAAAACTGTTTTTT	CASSFSTNEKLFF